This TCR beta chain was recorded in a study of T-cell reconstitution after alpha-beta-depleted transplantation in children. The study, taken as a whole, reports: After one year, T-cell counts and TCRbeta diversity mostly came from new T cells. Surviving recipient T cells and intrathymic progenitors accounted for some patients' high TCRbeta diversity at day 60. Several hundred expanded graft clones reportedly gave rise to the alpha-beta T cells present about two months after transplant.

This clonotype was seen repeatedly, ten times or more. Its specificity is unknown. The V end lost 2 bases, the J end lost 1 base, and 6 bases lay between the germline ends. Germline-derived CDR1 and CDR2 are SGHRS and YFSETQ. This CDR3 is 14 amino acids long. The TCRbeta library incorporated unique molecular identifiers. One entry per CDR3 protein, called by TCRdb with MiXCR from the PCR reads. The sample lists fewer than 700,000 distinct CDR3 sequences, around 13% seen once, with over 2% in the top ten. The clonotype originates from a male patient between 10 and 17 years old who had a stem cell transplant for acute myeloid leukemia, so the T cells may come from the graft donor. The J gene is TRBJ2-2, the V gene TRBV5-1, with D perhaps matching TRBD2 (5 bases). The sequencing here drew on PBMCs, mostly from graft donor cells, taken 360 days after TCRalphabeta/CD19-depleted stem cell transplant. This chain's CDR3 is CASSFGVNTGELFF. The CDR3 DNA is TGCGCCAGCAGCTTCGGGGTGAACACCGGGGAGCTGTTTTTT. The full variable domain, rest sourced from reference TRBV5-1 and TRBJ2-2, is KAGVTQTPRYLIKTRGQQVTLSCSPISGHRSVSWYQQTPGQGLQFLFEYFSETQRNKGNFPGRFSGRQFSNSRSEMNVSTLELGDSALYLCASSFGVNTGELFFGEGSRLTVL.